This TCR beta chain was profiled in a study of shared clonotypes between healthy human individuals. Germline CDR1 MDHEN, CDR2 SYDVKM. The CDR3 extends over 15 amino acids. V shed 6 bases and J shed 0 bases, with 15 bases lying between them. Sequencing was performed with immunoSEQ multiplex PCR; in TCRdb, only in-frame clones are kept and a portion is missing. The data show about 510,000 clones, 75% to 80% seen once. The gene calls are TRBV28 and TRBJ2-7, with a tentative D call TRBD1 (6 bases). Sequenced input: PBMCs. This receptor was identified in a woman between 40 and 50 years old in good health. Some clones in this sample may be carry-over from other donors' samples. DNA of the CDR3: TGTGCCAGCAGCACCAGACAGGTCAGCTCCTACGAGCAGTACTTC. Protein sequence: CASSTRQVSSYEQYF.